This T cell receptor beta chain was sequenced during a study of blood T cell repertoires in COVID-19. As for the study in general: The United States, Italy and Spain provided the acute and convalescent COVID-19 samples. Sources were T cells, B-cell-depleted T cells, or PBMCs; the material itself was cDNA or gDNA.

Seattle patients were enrolled while actively infected and followed longitudinally. Per the authors' pipeline: Nucleated cell number was recorded as an estimate derived from reference gene primer amplification. TCRdb's table, derived via immunoSEQ multiplex PCR, lists solely in-frame clones and lacks some. The V and J calls and clone size were taken over from that table, and D and trimming were inferred from the DNA. Here the sample spans approximately 97,000 clones, around 88% being singletons. The germline gives CDR1 SGDLS, CDR2 YYNGEE. The CDR3 covers 15 residues. The V end lost 0 bases, the J end lost 13 bases, and 17 bases lay between the germline ends.

Sequenced: peripheral blood. The origin of this receptor is a man aged 45 to 65 with COVID-19, enrolled during active disease. The chain employs TRBV9 and TRBJ1-6; a weak D match, TRBD1 (5 bases). CDR3 in amino acids: CASSVDSGLGRPLHF. CDR3 nucleotides: TGTGCCAGCAGCGTAGATTCAGGGCTCGGACGTCCCCTCCACTTT. Supplemented by reference TRBV9 and TRBJ1-6, the full variable domain reads DSGVTQTPKHLITATGQRVTLRCSPRSGDLSVYWYQQSLDQGLQFLIQYYNGEERAKGNILERFSAQQFPDLHSELNLSSLELGDSALYFCASSVDSGLGRPLHFGNGTRLTVT.